The entry below gives a single T cell receptor beta chain sequence along with its context. This CDR3 is built from 18 residues. After removal of 4 bases from V and 5 bases from J, the junction contained 15 bases not matched to a gene. The entry originates in a study of T-cell reconstitution after alpha-beta-depleted transplantation in children. Unique molecular identifiers featured in how the TCRbeta library was prepared. TCRdb re-called the PCR reads through MiXCR, storing one row per CDR3 protein. The data hold around 680,000 distinct CDR3 sequences, with roughly 15% observed a single time. Source: PBMCs from the stem cell graft donor, taken from the stem cell graft. The V call is TRBV12-3 or TRBV12-4, the J call TRBJ2-1; 9 nucleotides align to TRBD2. This TCR came from a human donor who donated a stem cell graft to a child with acute myeloid leukemia. CDR3 protein: CASSSLGGGGGAHNEQFF. DNA for the CDR3: TGTGCCAGCAGTTCCCTAGGTGGGGGCGGGGGGGCCCACAATGAGCAGTTCTTC.